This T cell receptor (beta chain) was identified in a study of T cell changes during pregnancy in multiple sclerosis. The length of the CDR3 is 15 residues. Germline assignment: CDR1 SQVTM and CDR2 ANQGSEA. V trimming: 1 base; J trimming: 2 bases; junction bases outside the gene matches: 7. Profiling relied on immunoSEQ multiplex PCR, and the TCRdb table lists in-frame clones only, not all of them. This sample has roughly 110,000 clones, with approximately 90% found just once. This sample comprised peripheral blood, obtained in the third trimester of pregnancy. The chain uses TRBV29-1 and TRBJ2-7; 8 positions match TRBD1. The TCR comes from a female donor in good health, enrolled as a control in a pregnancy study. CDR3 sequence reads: CSVEVETGDTYEQYF. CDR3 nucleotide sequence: TGCAGCGTTGAAGTAGAGACAGGGGATACCTACGAGCAGTACTTC.